Listed below are T cell receptor beta chains from one sample, sequenced in a study of technical replicates of blood from several donors. Here immunoSEQ multiplex PCR was the method, and the copy in TCRdb shows in-frame clones only, minus some. The sample lists approximately 75,000 clones, over 85% occurring once. Material for sequencing was T cells isolated from PBMCs. These TCRs come from a human donor in good health. The CDR3 runs from the conserved cysteine through the conserved F or W. D genes are given only for firm matches. Size is stated for part of the rows, as once, few or many counts, or as a class when the clone is expanded.

D gene,V gene,J gene,clone size,CDR3 DNA,CDR3 protein
TRBD1,TRBV15,TRBJ1-2,.,TGTGCCACCAGCAGGGACAGGGGCCGAAATCTTAACTATGGCTACACCTTC,CATSRDRGRNLNYGYTF
TRBD1,TRBV19,TRBJ1-5,.,TGTGCCAGTAGTATACAGGGGGCTGGACAGCCCCAGCATTTT,CASSIQGAGQPQHF
.,TRBV27,TRBJ1-1,.,TGTGCCAGCAGCTCCTACACTGAAGCTTTCTTT,CASSSYTEAFF
.,TRBV6-1,TRBJ2-7,.,TGTGCCAGCAGTGTGGCTCCCAGCTACGAGCAGTACTTC,CASSVAPSYEQYF
TRBD2,TRBV15,TRBJ2-7,.,TGTGCCACCAGTGTAGCGGGAGGGCCGTACGAGCAGTACTTC,CATSVAGGPYEQYF
TRBD1,TRBV9,TRBJ1-1,.,TGTGCCAGCAGCCCAGAGGACAGGCCGGGCGCTGAAGCTTTCTTT,CASSPEDRPGAEAFF
.,TRBV19,TRBJ2-5,.,TGTGCCAGTAGCCGATCCGGAGACTCAGCGGGCCTGGGAGAGACCCAGTACTTC,CASSRSGDSAGLGETQYF
TRBD2,TRBV5-6,TRBJ2-3,.,TGTGCCAGCAGCTTGTTGCTAGCGGGAGGGCAATTGAGAGATACGCAGTATTTT,CASSLLLAGGQLRDTQYF
.,TRBV18,TRBJ2-1,.,TGTGCCAGCTCACTACAACAGGGAGGGCCTAGCAATGAGCAGTTCTTC,CASSLQQGGPSNEQFF
TRBD2,TRBV12-5,TRBJ2-1,.,TGTGCTAGTGGTTTAAATAGCGGGAGGGCAGGCGAGCAGTTCTTC,CASGLNSGRAGEQFF
TRBD1,TRBV9,TRBJ2-7,.,TGTGCCAGCAGCGTAGGACTTCGACAGGGAATCGTCTACGAGCAGTACTTC,CASSVGLRQGIVYEQYF
TRBD2,TRBV7-3,TRBJ2-2,.,TGTGCCAGCAGCTTAATGCCGGGAGGCCCTCCCGGGGAGCTGTTTTTT,CASSLMPGGPPGELFF
.,TRBV2,TRBJ1-2,.,TGTGCCAGCAGTGAAATAGGGTCAACGGGGGGCTACACCTTC,CASSEIGSTGGYTF
TRBD1,TRBV19,TRBJ1-5,.,TGTGCCAGTACCCGGGGACAGGGAAGCAATCAGCCCCAGCATTTT,CASTRGQGSNQPQHF
.,TRBV6-5,TRBJ1-1,once,TGTGCCAGCAGTTATAACAGGAACACTGAAGCTTTCTTT,CASSYNRNTEAFF
.,TRBV7-3,TRBJ2-7,.,TGTGCCAGCAGCTTTTCAGGGGGGTACGAGCAGTACTTC,CASSFSGGYEQYF
.,TRBV2,TRBJ2-1,.,TGTGCCAGCAGTTACACAGCGGGCCGTACCTACAATGAGCAGTTCTTC,CASSYTAGRTYNEQFF
.,TRBV9,TRBJ2-6,.,TGTGCCAGCAGCTTAGGACAGTCCGGGGCCAACGTCCTGACTTTC,CASSLGQSGANVLTF
TRBD1,TRBV5-1,TRBJ2-7,.,TGCGCCAGCGGACCCTCCGGGACAGGCTACGAGCAGTACTTC,CASGPSGTGYEQYF